The present TCR beta chain was sequenced within a study of cytomegalovirus exposure and HLA in healthy donors. Losses at the gene ends were 5 bases for V and 3 bases for J; bases not matched to a gene: 7. Germline-derived CDR1 and CDR2 are MNHEY and SMNVEV (reference sequence). The CDR3 loop spans 16 amino acids. In the PCR, 60 Vbeta and 13 Jbeta primers were used. TCRdb keeps only in-frame clones here, not all; method: immunoSEQ multiplex PCR. The table lists roughly 140,000 clones, around 72% of them singletons. The clonotype was recovered from a man aged 40-49 years in good health and CMV-seronegative. The chain has TRBV27 and TRBJ1-6, with 7 bases matching TRBD1. Sample: PBMCs. The CDR3 reads CASSPRTGIYNSPLHF. DNA of the CDR3: TGTGCCAGCAGTCCACGGACAGGAATCTATAATTCACCCCTCCACTTT.